This passage covers 4 T cell receptor beta chains from one sample sequenced in a study of cytomegalovirus exposure and HLA in healthy donors. The PCR employed 60 Vbeta primers together with 13 Jbeta primers. Libraries were prepared by immunoSEQ multiplex PCR; TCRdb keeps only in-frame clonotypes and omits some of them. The table records around 170,000 clones, over 60% of them present only once. Sample: PBMCs. These receptors were collected from a man aged 40-49 years in good health and CMV-seronegative.

The rearrangement uses TRBV7-2 and TRBJ1-2, with D maybe TRBD1 (6 bases). The ends were cut back, 2 bases at V and 8 bases at J, with 21 bases in the middle. The CDR3 contains 16 residues. Germline lookup yields CDR1 SGHTA and CDR2 FQGNSA. Here the CDR3 DNA reads TGTGCCAGCAGCTTATGGTCTCGGACAGAGGGGGACGGCTACACCTTC. This codes for CASSLWSRTEGDGYTF.

CDR3 protein: CACIRRAHMNTEAFF. DNA of the CDR3: TGTGCCTGTATCAGGAGGGCACACATGAACACTGAAGCTTTCTTT. The rearrangement joins TRBV30 to TRBJ1-1; D not certain. The CDR3 is made up of 15 amino acids. V was trimmed by 6 bases and J by 0 bases, leaving 17 bases between them. The germline gives CDR1 GTSNPN, CDR2 SVGIG (reference sequence).

This clone was observed once. The chain is built from TRBV6-5 and TRBJ1-2; TRBD1 agrees at 7 bases. Germline CDR1 MNHEY, CDR2 SVGAGI. The J segment lost 0 bases and the V segment lost 6 bases, leaving 4 bases of the junction unmatched. This CDR3 spans 14 amino acids. CDR3 bases: TGTGCCAGCAGAACGGGACAGACTAACTATGGCTACACCTTC. Translation: CASRTGQTNYGYTF.

The CDR3 sequence is CASSPPSGGAYEQYF. In DNA, the CDR3 is TGTGCCAGCAGCCCCCCTAGCGGGGGGGCGTACGAGCAGTACTTC. The chain joins TRBV7-2 to TRBJ2-7; 12 bases map to TRBD2. This CDR3 contains 15 residues. The trim removed 5 bases at V and 4 bases at J, leaving 6 bases unmatched. Germline loops: CDR1 SGHTA, CDR2 FQGNSA.